This TCR beta chain was found in a study of identical twins (dated by TCRdb to about 2016). Looking at the study overall: TCR alpha and beta repertoires from monozygotic twins, unrelated adults of various ages and cord blood were deep-sequenced to test whether fetal clonotypes persist. Replicate twin experiments were performed at different times using different library preparation protocols to rule out contamination.

Libraries were built with 5' RACE. Sequencing was performed on an Illumina HiSeq 2000. A universal primer binding site was introduced by template switching, and a unique molecular identifier was present in the final cDNA, enabling accurate counting of TCR cDNA molecules. Specific primers in the conserved constant-segment region were used to synthesize first-strand cDNA for the TCR alpha and beta chains. To control for contamination, every cDNA library carried two barcodes: a SMART-Mk sample barcode plus Illumina barcodes. Two successive PCR steps introduced TruSeq adapter sequences along with Illumina sample barcodes. The Illumina HiSeq platform was used with custom primers to sequence TCR alpha and beta cDNA libraries. The original methods were these. MiGEC processed the raw reads to extract unique molecular identifiers, while MiXCR was used to determine the CDR3 positions. Recombination models were inferred per individual with the repgenHMM and IGoR tools using an EM algorithm. Shared clonotypes were analyzed with the tcR package in R, and sharing was normalized by the product of cloneset sizes. To study raw recombination free of thymic and clonal selection effects, out-of-frame nonproductive sequences were analyzed. TCRdb took the public reads, trimmed them with fastp at Q25, ran MiXCR for clone calling and kept in-frame beta chains. Each CDR3 protein appears once, grouped with its most common genes and DNA. TCRdb, rather than the study authors, made the V and J calls. The sample contains 460,000 or so distinct CDR3 sequences, over 12% of them found a single time. The ten largest clones capture about 0.52% of the sample.

Every donor in the study was a healthy Caucasian. The twin cohort consisted of three pairs of female monozygotic twins, all aged about 18 to 29 years. Positive isolation kits from Invitrogen were used to isolate the CD4+ and CD8+ T cell populations. Worth noting for this clonotype: The antigen it recognizes is unknown. There are no base qualities to consult, and no much larger clone falls within one base.

On the study overall, not on this receptor specifically: Zero-insertion analyses could be partly confounded by invariant T cells such as MAIT and iNKT, though diverse VJ usage argued against such confounding for most clonotypes. Compared with coincidental sharing between unrelated individuals, out-of-frame TCR alpha sequences shared between twins had an excess of sequences with low generation probability. Because the same donors could not be followed over many years, conclusions were based on cross-sectional statistical analysis. Recombination models systematically underestimated out-of-frame TCR alpha sharing in monozygotic twins but agreed with sharing between unrelated individuals. Excess twin sharing in beta out-of-frame sequences was weaker because fewer shared sequences lowered the signal-to-noise ratio. Fewer insertions were carried by abundant cord blood beta clonotypes, a similar but weaker trend appeared in young adult naive repertoires, and no such trend appeared in memory repertoires.

V drops 0 bases and J drops 4 bases, leaving 12 bases in between. The CDR3 covers 15 residues, taking in both the cysteine and the phenylalanine. Just the 45-base CDR3 DNA is kept, in frame starting at base 1. These same records also appear under a second study, on yellow fever vaccine responses in identical twins. The second paper further reports: The T cell response to vaccination in identical twins was reported by the authors to appear partly convergent and partly personalized. Focusing on identical twins, the study followed the T cell clones that responded to the vaccine, and did so with precision.

This clonotype originated in a woman aged 18-29 years in good health. The source material was CD4+ T cells sorted from blood. The chain is made from TRBV23-1 and TRBJ1-2; no D gene call is confident. TRBV23-1 counts as an open reading frame of uncertain function. The DNA sequence is as follows: TGCGCCAGCAGTCAATCCCGGACTCTCATCTATGGCTACACCTTC. Its amino acids are CASSQSRTLIYGYTF.